One and the same sample provided the 14 T cell receptor beta chains below, sequenced in a study of blood T cell repertoires in COVID-19. Libraries were prepared by immunoSEQ multiplex PCR; TCRdb keeps only in-frame clonotypes and omits some of them. This table has about 340,000 clones, 86% appearing once. The sequenced sample consisted of peripheral blood. These receptors originate from a woman in her sixties with COVID-19, enrolled during active disease.

The V gene is TRBV5-6, the J gene TRBJ1-1; D is ambiguous. The V end lost 3 bases, the J end lost 0 bases, and 9 bases lay between the germline ends. Germline loops: CDR1 SGHDT, CDR2 YYEEEE. The CDR3 length is 14 residues. The chain's CDR3 is CASSYGSMNTEAFF. The CDR3 DNA reads TGTGCCAGCAGCTACGGGTCCATGAACACTGAAGCTTTCTTT.

This clone was detected only a few times. This chain links TRBV5-5 with TRBJ1-1; no definite D call. The CDR3 consists of 14 residues. The germline gives CDR1 SGHKS, CDR2 YYEKEE (reference sequence). V dropped 0 bases and J dropped 0 bases, with 6 bases sitting between them. The CDR3 nucleotides read TGTGCCAGCAGCTTGGACATAATGAACACTGAAGCTTTCTTT. It codes for CASSLDIMNTEAFF.

The rearrangement links TRBV20-1 to TRBJ2-1, with 10 bases lining up with TRBD2. Germline CDR1 and CDR2: DFQATT and SNEGSKA (reference sequence). Trimming at V came to 3 bases and at J to 7 bases, leaving 12 bases not matched to a gene. The CDR3 extends over 16 amino acids. In DNA form, the CDR3 reads TGCAGTGCTAGTCTTCTAGCGGGGGTGGCGTGGAATGAGCAGTTCTTC. Protein: CSASLLAGVAWNEQFF.

The chain recombines TRBV19 with TRBJ1-2; D is unclear. In germline, CDR1 is LNHDA, CDR2 SQIVND (reference sequence). V was shortened by 2 bases and J by 6 bases, with 7 bases between the two germline ends. The CDR3 runs to 12 residues. CDR3 DNA sequence: TGTGCCAGTAGTATAACGAGGGATGGCTACACCTTC. It is translated as CASSITRDGYTF.

Turning to this clone: An end of the junction does not agree with germline; a read error may underlie this. The V call is TRBV9, the J call TRBJ2-1, with TRBD2 matching over 7 bases. Germline CDR1 reads SGDLS; CDR2 reads YYNGEE. This CDR3 comprises 16 residues. This chain's CDR3 is CASSVRSSGPYNVQFF. In DNA form, the CDR3 reads TGTGCCAGCAGCGTTCGATCTAGCGGACCTTACAATGTGCAGTTCTTC.

The rearrangement links TRBV18 to TRBJ2-3; 7 positions match TRBD2. This CDR3 contains 16 residues. Germline values: CDR1 KGHSH, CDR2 LQKENI. V was pared by 3 bases and J by 2 bases, with 8 bases of the junction left unmatched. The CDR3 is CASSPRTRSFTDTQYF. CDR3 DNA: TGTGCCAGCTCACCGCGGACTAGATCTTTCACAGATACGCAGTATTTT.

This clone was observed a single time. This chain connects TRBV5-1 to TRBJ1-4; D is unclear. Trimming shortened V by 7 bases and J by 1 base, and 11 bases separated the two germline ends. The CDR3 is made up of 14 amino acids. The V gene's germline CDR1 is SGHRS and CDR2 YFSETQ. CDR3 loop: CASAREGTNEKLFF. The CDR3 DNA reads as TGCGCCAGCGCCCGCGAGGGAACTAATGAAAAACTGTTTTTT. Full variable domain (rest looked up from reference TRBV5-1 and TRBJ1-4): KAGVTQTPRYLIKTRGQQVTLSCSPISGHRSVSWYQQTPGQGLQFLFEYFSETQRNKGNFPGRFSGRQFSNSRSEMNVSTLELGDSALYLCASAREGTNEKLFFGSGTQLSVL.

Worth noting for this clone: At one of its ends the junction is not consistent with the germline gene, which may arise from a read error. V gene TRBV10-3 combines with J gene TRBJ1-2; 7 bases map to TRBD1. This CDR3 is 14 amino acids long. Germline CDR1 ENHRY, CDR2 SYGVKD. In DNA form, the CDR3 reads TGTGCCATGAGTGAGCAGACAGGGACCTATGGCTACACCTTC. The encoded protein is CAMSEQTGTYGYTF.

Only one count was recorded for this clone. V and J are TRBV7-8 and TRBJ1-5; D gene unclear. The V gene lost 1 base and the J gene lost 7 bases, with 11 bases spanning the gap. The CDR3 is 14 amino acids. Germline V lookup: CDR1 SGHVS, CDR2 FQNEAQ. The CDR3 region has the DNA TGTGCCAGCAGCTTAGAACCGGTTCGACAGCCCCAGCATTTT. Translation gives CASSLEPVRQPQHF.

The rearrangement uses TRBV7-8 and TRBJ1-2, with 7 nucleotides matching TRBD1. Germline assignment: CDR1 SGHVS and CDR2 FQNEAQ. The CDR3 length is 14 residues. After removal of 4 bases from V and 5 bases from J, the junction contained 7 bases not matched to a gene. The CDR3 sequence is CASSSLGTAYGYTF. Written as DNA, the CDR3 is TGTGCCAGCAGCTCGTTAGGGACAGCGTATGGCTACACCTTC.

The chain couples TRBV24-1 to TRBJ2-7, with 10 bases matching TRBD1. This CDR3 region has 15 residues. Trimming took 3 bases from V and 5 from J; bases not matched to a gene: 6. Germline loops: CDR1 KGHDR, CDR2 SFDVKD. The CDR3 bases are TGTGCCACCAGTGATCGGGGACAGGGGATCCACGAGCAGTACTTC. Translated, it gives CATSDRGQGIHEQYF.

The chain joins TRBV9 to TRBJ1-2; 8 bases agree with TRBD1. The J segment lost 6 bases and the V segment lost 8 bases, leaving 3 bases of the junction unmatched. Germline loops: CDR1 SGDLS, CDR2 YYNGEE. CDR3 size: 11 residues. The CDR3 loop is CASSGGDGYTF. As DNA, the CDR3 is TGTGCCAGTTCAGGGGGCGATGGCTACACCTTC.

Notes on this clone: The same CDR3 also results from other DNA sequences found in this sample. The chain is built from TRBV9 and TRBJ1-2, with unresolved D. This CDR3 has 14 amino acids. V lost 0 bases and J lost 2, with 8 bases in between. Germline CDR1 SGDLS, CDR2 YYNGEE. CDR3 loop: CASSVATGNYGYTF. CDR3 DNA sequence: TGTGCCAGCAGCGTAGCTACCGGGAACTATGGCTACACCTTC.

The V gene is TRBV27, the J gene TRBJ2-7; 10 nucleotides line up with TRBD1. The length of the CDR3 is 15 residues. The junction had 10 bases not matched to a gene; V was cut back by 5 bases and J by 6 bases. Germline lookup yields CDR1 MNHEY and CDR2 SMNVEV (reference sequence). Here the CDR3 reads CASSAPGTGDREQYF. CDR3 nucleotide sequence: TGTGCCAGCAGTGCCCCCGGGACAGGGGATCGCGAGCAGTACTTC.